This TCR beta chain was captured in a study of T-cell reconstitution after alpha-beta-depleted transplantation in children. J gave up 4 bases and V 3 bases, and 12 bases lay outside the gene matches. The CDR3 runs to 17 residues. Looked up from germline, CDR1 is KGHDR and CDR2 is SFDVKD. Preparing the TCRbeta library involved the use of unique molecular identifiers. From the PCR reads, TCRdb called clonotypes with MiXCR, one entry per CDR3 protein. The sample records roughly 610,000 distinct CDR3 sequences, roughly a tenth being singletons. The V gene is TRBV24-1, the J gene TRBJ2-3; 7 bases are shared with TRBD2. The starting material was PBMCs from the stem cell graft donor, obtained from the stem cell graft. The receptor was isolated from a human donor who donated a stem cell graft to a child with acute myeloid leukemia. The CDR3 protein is CATSDPGMGLSPDTQYF. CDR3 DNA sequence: TGTGCCACCAGTGATCCTGGAATGGGACTATCCCCAGATACGCAGTATTTT.